This is a list of T cell receptor beta chains from one sample in a study of cytomegalovirus exposure and HLA in healthy donors. TCRdb's table, derived via immunoSEQ multiplex PCR, lists solely in-frame clones and lacks some. The sample contains roughly 190,000 clones, 79% of which appear only once. Input material: PBMCs. These receptor sequences come from a woman aged 18-29 years in good health and CMV-seronegative. Both conserved end residues are part of each CDR3. A D gene is named only where the DNA matches it firmly. Clone size appears in some rows only: once, few, many, or a class for an expanded clone.

J gene | clone size | D gene | V gene | CDR3 protein | CDR3 DNA
TRBJ2-5 | few | TRBD2 | TRBV27 | CASSLGRGGVETQYF | TGTGCCAGCAGTTTGGGGCGGGGGGGCGTGGAGACCCAGTACTTC
TRBJ1-3 | NA | NA | TRBV25-1 | CASSESLGSGAAIYF | TGTGCCAGCAGTGAATCGTTAGGTTCTGGGGCCGCCATATATTTT
TRBJ1-1 | NA | NA | TRBV18 | CASSEGNTEAFF | TGTGCCAGCTCCGAGGGGAACACTGAAGCTTTCTTT
TRBJ2-1 | NA | NA | TRBV5-1 | CASSTIHGASSSYNEQFF | TGCGCCAGCAGCACGATTCACGGAGCGTCGAGCTCCTACAATGAGCAGTTCTTC
TRBJ2-3 | NA | NA | TRBV25-1 | CASSSDSPGPKPDTQYF | TGTGCCAGCTCATCGGACTCGCCAGGCCCCAAGCCAGATACGCAGTATTTT
TRBJ2-1 | once | NA | TRBV4-2 | CASSQDGGANNEQFF | TGTGCCAGCAGCCAAGATGGCGGAGCCAACAATGAGCAGTTCTTC
TRBJ1-6 | few | NA | TRBV9 | CASSVGQTNSPLHF | TGTGCCAGCAGCGTAGGACAGACTAATTCACCCCTCCACTTT
TRBJ2-6 | NA | NA | TRBV25-1 | CASSPSGRGPGANVLTF | TGTGCCAGCAGTCCCAGTGGTAGGGGCCCTGGGGCCAACGTCCTGACTTTC
TRBJ1-4 | NA | TRBD1 | TRBV28 | CASSLFVDREEEKLFF | TGTGCCAGCAGTTTATTCGTAGACAGGGAGGAAGAAAAACTGTTTTTT
TRBJ2-1 | NA | TRBD2 | TRBV2 | CASTERTSDYNEQFF | TGTGCCAGCACCGAGCGGACTAGCGACTACAATGAGCAGTTCTTC
TRBJ1-6 | NA | NA | TRBV6-6 | CASSYSASNSPLHF | TGTGCCAGCAGTTACTCGGCCAGTAATTCACCCCTCCACTTT
TRBJ2-5 | NA | NA | TRBV19 | CASSPPGVRETQYF | TGTGCCAGTAGTCCTCCAGGGGTGCGAGAGACCCAGTACTTC
TRBJ1-6 | NA | TRBD1 | TRBV19 | CASSIAAGGYNSPLHF | TGTGCCAGTAGTATTGCGGCAGGGGGGTATAATTCACCCCTCCACTTT
TRBJ1-2 | NA | TRBD1 | TRBV7-2 | CASRPGQGYGYTF | TGTGCCAGCAGGCCAGGACAGGGGTATGGCTACACCTTC
TRBJ1-2 | NA | NA | TRBV27 | CASSFLGENYGYTF | TGTGCCAGCAGTTTTCTAGGGGAAAACTATGGCTACACCTTC
TRBJ1-2 | NA | NA | TRBV7-6 | CASSLGEGDVSTF | TGTGCCAGCAGCTTAGGGGAGGGGGACGTCTCCACCTTC